Listed below are T cell receptor beta chains from one sample, sequenced in a study of T cell responses to AZD1222 COVID-19 vaccine. The method was immunoSEQ multiplex PCR; TCRdb's version includes in-frame clones alone and lacks a portion of them. The sample has 65,000 to 100,000 clones; approximately 90% are singletons. The sequenced sample was peripheral blood, obtained 28 days after the second AZD1222 dose. The receptors shown here come from an adult who received the AZD1222 COVID-19 vaccine. CDR3s include the opening cysteine and the closing phenylalanine or tryptophan.

V gene	J gene	CDR3 protein
TRBV7-9	TRBJ2-1	CASSRDGNQFF
TRBV2	TRBJ2-2	CASSEQGRNTGELFF
TRBV6-2/TRBV6-3	TRBJ1-4	CASSYAGGSNEKLFF
TRBV6-5	TRBJ2-3	CASRSTQVRTDTQYF
TRBV9	TRBJ2-2	CASSVASGSNTGELFF
TRBV9	TRBJ2-5	CASSVGGPQETQYF
TRBV3-1/TRBV3-2	TRBJ1-6	CASSQEQQGYSPLHF
TRBV7-9	TRBJ2-1	CASSFRELREQFF
TRBV14	TRBJ2-2	CASSPRSIFTGELFF
TRBV28	TRBJ1-1	CASSLLGMNTEAFF
TRBV11-2	TRBJ1-4	CASSLRGPTNEKLFF
TRBV5-6	TRBJ2-7	CASSLVAQGSYEQYF
TRBV5-1	TRBJ2-7	CASSLGLASATSSYEQYF
TRBV6-5	TRBJ2-2	CASSYDLDYELFF
TRBV27	TRBJ2-3	CASSLTGTRADTQYF